Shown below are 13 T cell receptor beta chains from a single sample sequenced in a study of blood T cell repertoires in COVID-19 (TCRdb year 2020). Library preparation used the immunoSEQ multiplex PCR assay. The table comes from immuneACCESS by way of TCRdb, which keeps in-frame sequences with V and J called. Part of the clones is missing from these tables; in studies checked, under half for an unresolved V gene and the rest for unknown reasons. The sample table contains roughly 86,000 clones; only one count was recorded for around 81% of them. The leading ten clones occupy about 6.3% of the sample. The sequenced material came from peripheral blood. The source of these receptors is a man in his sixties with acute or convalescent COVID-19.

The chain couples TRBV18 to TRBJ1-1; 8 nucleotides line up with TRBD1. V dropped 3 bases and J dropped 0; count of bases not matched to a gene: 3. Germline V gives CDR1 KGHSH, CDR2 LQKENI. The CDR3 spans 15 residues. The CDR3 region is CASSPQTGVNTEAFF. The DNA for the CDR3 is TGTGCCAGCTCACCGCAGACAGGGGTGAACACTGAAGCTTTCTTT.

This clone came up once. J is TRBJ2-3 and V is TRBV7-9; TRBD1 aligns across 8 bases. Germline V lookup: CDR1 SEHNR, CDR2 FQNEAQ (reference sequence). This CDR3 is built from 15 residues. J gave up 3 bases and V 5 bases, and 7 bases lay outside the gene matches. DNA of the CDR3: TGTGCCAGCAGCCGGACAGGGTCAAAGACAGATACGCAGTATTTT. Amino acid sequence: CASSRTGSKTDTQYF. The full variable domain, rest sourced from reference TRBV7-9 and TRBJ2-3, is DTGVSQNPRHKITKRGQNVTFRCDPISEHNRLYWYRQTLGQGPEFLTYFQNEAQLEKSRLLSDRFSAERPKGSFSTLEIQRTEQGDSAMYLCASSRTGSKTDTQYFGPGTRLTVL.

The chain joins TRBV14 to TRBJ2-7; 11 nucleotides align to TRBD1. This CDR3 region has 15 residues. Germline V gene data show CDR1 as SGHDN and CDR2 as FVKESK. V lost 5 bases to trimming and J lost 4 bases; unmatched junction nucleotides: 7. CDR3 in DNA: TGTGCCAGCAGCTACGGGACAGGGGGAGCATACGAGCAGTACTTC. Protein product: CASSYGTGGAYEQYF.

The gene calls are TRBV19 and TRBJ1-6, with TRBD1 matching 8 bases. CDR1 is LNHDA and CDR2 is SQIVND in the germline V gene (reference sequence). This CDR3 region has 14 residues. V gave up 0 bases and J gave up 10 bases; unmatched junction bases: 2. The CDR3 protein is CASSIETGESPLHF. The CDR3 DNA is TGTGCCAGTAGTATAGAGACAGGGGAGTCACCCCTCCACTTT.

The gene calls are TRBV7-2 and TRBJ1-4, with D possibly matching TRBD1 (6 bases). The germline CDR1 and CDR2 sequences are SGHTA and FQGNSA. Trimming cost V 5 bases and J 4 bases, with 14 bases left between them. The CDR3 sequence is 15 residues long. Here the CDR3 DNA reads TGTGCCAGCAGCCCTCCGGGACACTTTAATGAAAAACTGTTTTTT. Translating it yields CASSPPGHFNEKLFF.

V is TRBV5-1 and J is TRBJ2-5; D ambiguous. CDR1 and CDR2 (germline): SGHRS, YFSETQ. The CDR3 loop spans 15 amino acids. V was cut by 0 bases and J by 0 bases, with 9 bases left in between. The CDR3, as DNA: TGCGCCAGCAGCTTGGAGGCAGCGTACCAAGAGACCCAGTACTTC. Translated: CASSLEAAYQETQYF.

The chain couples TRBV7-3 to TRBJ1-6, with D maybe TRBD1 (5 bases). Germline CDR1 SGHTA, CDR2 FQGTGA. The CDR3 has 13 residues. Trimming cost V 3 bases and J 12 bases, with 12 bases left between them. The CDR3 region is CASSFRQGEPLHF. The CDR3 DNA sequence: TGTGCCAGCAGCTTCCGGCAGGGCGAACCCCTCCACTTT.

V gene TRBV4-1 combines with J gene TRBJ2-1; 14 nucleotides line up with TRBD2. The length of the CDR3 is 16 residues. J gave up 9 bases and V 4 bases, and 8 bases lay outside the gene matches. Germline V gene data show CDR1 as MGHRA and CDR2 as YSYEKL. The DNA of the CDR3 is TGCGCCAGCAGCCCCAGACTAGCGGGGGGGCGGGGTGAGCAGTTCTTC. Its protein product is CASSPRLAGGRGEQFF.

V is TRBV11-2 and J is TRBJ1-1, with D possibly TRBD1 on 5 matching bases. The CDR3 has 13 residues. V was trimmed by 7 bases and J by 4 bases, leaving 13 bases between them. Germline assignment: CDR1 SGHAT and CDR2 FQNNGV. This CDR3 reads CASTRGRATEAFF. The CDR3 bases are TGTGCCAGCACCCGGGGGAGGGCCACTGAAGCTTTCTTT.

This clone has more than one count but fewer than ten. This chain links TRBV4-1 with TRBJ2-2; D possibly corresponds to TRBD2 (5 bases). Germline V gene lookup returns CDR1 MGHRA and CDR2 YSYEKL. Trimming removed 0 bases at V and 1 base at J, with 9 bases between. This CDR3 spans 16 amino acids. The CDR3 loop is CASSQEEGRNTGELFF. CDR3 sequence (DNA): TGCGCCAGCAGCCAAGAAGAGGGCAGGAACACCGGGGAGCTGTTTTTT.

This clone was detected only a few times. This rearrangement joins TRBV11-2 to TRBJ2-5, with 11 bases identical to TRBD1. CDR1 and CDR2 (germline): SGHAT, FQNNGV. The V and J ends lost 3 bases and 5 bases, in that order; junction bases with no gene match: 8. The CDR3 totals 16 residues. The CDR3 DNA follows: TGTGCCAGCAGCTTTTCGGACAGGGGGCCTGGGGAGACCCAGTACTTC. Its translation: CASSFSDRGPGETQYF.

The CDR3, as DNA: TGTGCCAGCAGTAGGGGGGGCGCAGGGTATGGCTACACCTTC. Protein: CASSRGGAGYGYTF. This sequence joins TRBV13 and TRBJ1-2, with D maybe TRBD1 (6 bases). Germline CDR1 and CDR2: PRHDT and FYEKMQ (reference sequence). The length of the CDR3 is 14 residues. V was trimmed by 6 bases and J by 5 bases, leaving 16 bases between them.

This chain joins TRBV19 and TRBJ1-2, with a weak D call TRBD1 (5 bases). CDR1 LNHDA and CDR2 SQIVND come from the germline V gene (reference sequence). This CDR3 has 16 amino acids. V dropped 10 bases and J dropped 0 bases, with 21 bases sitting between them. This CDR3 is CATPRSGQGPNYGYTF. The DNA for the CDR3 is TGTGCCACCCCGAGGAGCGGGCAGGGCCCTAACTATGGCTACACCTTC.